This TCR beta chain was recorded in a study of T cells in Graves' hyperthyroidism and ophthalmopathy. CDR1 ENHRY and CDR2 SYGVKD come from the germline V gene. V dropped 0 bases and J dropped 11 bases, with 10 bases sitting between them. This CDR3 is built from 12 residues. Amplification of TCR beta CDR3 regions used RNA as the template. HTBI primers were employed in a first-round RT-PCR of the TCR CDR3. TCRdb re-analysed the multiplex PCR reads in MiXCR, keeping a single row per CDR3 protein. This sample has 340,000 or so distinct CDR3 sequences, with around a sixth found just once. Stable Graves' hyperthyroidism denoted no ophthalmopathy progression over 18 months. Isolation of PBMCs was performed on about 10 ml fresh peripheral blood.

This sequence joins TRBV10-3 and TRBJ1-2; no reliable D call. This clonotype originated in a woman in her forties or fifties with Graves' hyperthyroidism. The specimen sequenced was blood. CDR3 coding DNA: TGTGCCATCAGTGAGTCGAGATCGTTTTACACCTTC. Protein sequence: CAISESRSFYTF.